The rows below give T cell receptor beta chains drawn from one sample of a study of blood T cell repertoires in COVID-19. Clones were read by immunoSEQ multiplex PCR, and TCRdb kept only the in-frame ones, dropping some. The table records some 150,000 clones, roughly 84% of them present only once. The sample comprised peripheral blood. Every receptor here comes from a man aged 40-49 years with acute or convalescent COVID-19. The CDR3 runs from the conserved cysteine through the conserved F or W. Fields, in order: V gene, D gene, clone size, J gene, CDR3 DNA, CDR3 protein. The D gene is left open where the match is weak. Size values are once, few and many counts, or a class for expanded clones, and some rows have none.

V: TRBV12-5; D: .; size: .; J: TRBJ1-2; DNA: TGTGCTAGTGGTTTGCCGGGAGTTGGCTACACCTTC; CDR3: CASGLPGVGYTF
V: TRBV5-1; D: TRBD1; size: once; J: TRBJ2-7; DNA: TGCGCCAGCAGCCTGACAGGGAACTCCTACGAGCAGTACTTC; CDR3: CASSLTGNSYEQYF
V: TRBV10-2; D: TRBD1; size: few; J: TRBJ1-1; DNA: TGCGCCAGCAGGACCACAGGGGGGACTGAAGCTTTCTTT; CDR3: CASRTTGGTEAFF
V: TRBV7-8; D: TRBD1; size: .; J: TRBJ1-1; DNA: TGTGCCAGCAGACTTAGGACAGGAGGAACCGTGAACACTGAAGCTTTCTTT; CDR3: CASRLRTGGTVNTEAFF
V: TRBV21-1; D: .; size: .; J: TRBJ2-6; DNA: TGTGCCACCCACGTAAAAAAACAGGACTCTGGGGCCAACGTCCTGACTTTC; CDR3: CATHVKKQDSGANVLTF
V: TRBV5-1; D: .; size: .; J: TRBJ2-3; DNA: TGCGCCAGCAGCTTGGTCAGGGGTACATACGATACGCAGTATTTT; CDR3: CASSLVRGTYDTQYF
V: TRBV5-1; D: TRBD1; size: .; J: TRBJ2-7; DNA: TGCGCCAGCAGCCTGATGACAGGGCCCTACGAGCAGTACTTC; CDR3: CASSLMTGPYEQYF
V: TRBV24-1; D: .; size: .; J: TRBJ1-2; DNA: TGTGCCACCAGCATTTCCCCGGGGGACTATGGCTACACCTTC; CDR3: CATSISPGDYGYTF
V: TRBV12-3/TRBV12-4; D: .; size: .; J: TRBJ1-1; DNA: TGTGCCAGCATGCGCAGGGATGAAGCTTTCTTT; CDR3: CASMRRDEAFF
V: TRBV11-2; D: TRBD2; size: .; J: TRBJ2-7; DNA: TGTGCCAGCAGCCCACAGAGCGGGATTAGCTCCTACGAGCAGTACTTC; CDR3: CASSPQSGISSYEQYF
V: TRBV11-2; D: .; size: .; J: TRBJ2-7; DNA: TGTGCCAGCAGCTTAGTCATCTACGAGCAGTACTTC; CDR3: CASSLVIYEQYF
V: TRBV5-5; D: .; size: .; J: TRBJ2-5; DNA: TGTGCCAGCAGCTTGGGTGAGGGCCGGGAGACCCAGTACTTC; CDR3: CASSLGEGRETQYF
V: TRBV7-9; D: .; size: .; J: TRBJ1-2; DNA: TGTGCCAGCAGCTTCCAGCTTCTGGACACGAATGGCTACACCTTC; CDR3: CASSFQLLDTNGYTF
V: TRBV4-3; D: .; size: .; J: TRBJ1-5; DNA: TGCGCCAGCAGCCAAGATGGCGGTCTAGATCAGCCCCAGCATTTT; CDR3: CASSQDGGLDQPQHF
V: TRBV6-5; D: .; size: .; J: TRBJ1-2; DNA: TGTGCCAGCAGGGCCCGGGGGAACTATGGCTACACCTTC; CDR3: CASRARGNYGYTF
V: TRBV28; D: TRBD1; size: once; J: TRBJ2-7; DNA: TGTGCCAGCAGTCCAGGGGACAGGGGGCTTCGCGAGCAGTACTTC; CDR3: CASSPGDRGLREQYF
V: TRBV5-4; D: .; size: .; J: TRBJ1-4; DNA: TGTGCCAGCAGCTTGGGGCCAGGGTGGGATGAAAAACTGTTTTTT; CDR3: CASSLGPGWDEKLFF
V: TRBV4-3; D: .; size: .; J: TRBJ2-3; DNA: TGCGCCAGCAGCCAAGACAGGGGTTCAGATACGCAGTATTTT; CDR3: CASSQDRGSDTQYF
V: TRBV2; D: .; size: few; J: TRBJ2-1; DNA: TGTGCCAGCAGTGAACGGAATGAGCAGTTCTTC; CDR3: CASSERNEQFF
V: TRBV9; D: .; size: .; J: TRBJ1-3; DNA: TGTGCCAGCAGCGAGGGACTTAATGAAAACACCATATATTTT; CDR3: CASSEGLNENTIYF
V: TRBV5-1; D: .; size: .; J: TRBJ1-2; DNA: TGCGCCAGCAGCTTGTTGGGAGACTATGGCTACACCTTC; CDR3: CASSLLGDYGYTF
V: TRBV5-4; D: TRBD1; size: once; J: TRBJ1-2; DNA: TGTGCCAGCAGCTCCCCCGGGACAGGGACCTATGGCTACACCTTC; CDR3: CASSSPGTGTYGYTF
V: TRBV4-1; D: .; size: .; J: TRBJ1-1; DNA: TGCGCCAGCAGCCAAGAAGCCCCAGGGGATTCCTTGAACACTGAAGCTTTCTTT; CDR3: CASSQEAPGDSLNTEAFF
V: TRBV6-5; D: TRBD1; size: .; J: TRBJ2-7; DNA: TGTGCCAGCAGTTTAGGTGGGACAGGGACCTACGAGCAGTACTTC; CDR3: CASSLGGTGTYEQYF
V: TRBV12-5; D: TRBD1; size: few; J: TRBJ2-7; DNA: TGTGCTAGTGGTACGGGACAGGGGTACTACGAGCAGTACTTC; CDR3: CASGTGQGYYEQYF
V: TRBV27; D: .; size: .; J: TRBJ1-1; DNA: TGTGCCAGCTCCTATACTCAAATGAACACTGAAGCTTTCTTT; CDR3: CASSYTQMNTEAFF
V: TRBV28; D: .; size: .; J: TRBJ1-3; DNA: TGTGCCAGCAGGGAATCAGGGAAAGGAAACACCATATATTTT; CDR3: CASRESGKGNTIYF
V: TRBV5-6; D: .; size: .; J: TRBJ1-3; DNA: TGTGCCAGCAGCCTCAGGCGAGGGCGAGCCTCCACCATATATTTT; CDR3: CASSLRRGRASTIYF